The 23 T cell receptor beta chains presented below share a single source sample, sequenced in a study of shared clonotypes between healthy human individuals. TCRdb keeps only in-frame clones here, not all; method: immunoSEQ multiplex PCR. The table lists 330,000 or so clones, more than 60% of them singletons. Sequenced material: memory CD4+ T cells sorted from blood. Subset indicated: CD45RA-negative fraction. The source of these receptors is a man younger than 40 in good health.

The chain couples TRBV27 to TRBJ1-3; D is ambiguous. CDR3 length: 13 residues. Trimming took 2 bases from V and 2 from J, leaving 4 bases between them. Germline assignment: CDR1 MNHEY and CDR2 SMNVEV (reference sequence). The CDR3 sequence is CASSLVPGNTIYF. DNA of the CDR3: TGTGCCAGCAGTTTAGTTCCTGGAAACACCATATATTTT.

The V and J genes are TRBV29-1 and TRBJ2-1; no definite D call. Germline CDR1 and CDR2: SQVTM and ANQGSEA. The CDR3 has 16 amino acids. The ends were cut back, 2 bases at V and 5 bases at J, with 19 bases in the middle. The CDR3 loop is CSVEIWRRILDNEQFF. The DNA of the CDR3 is TGCAGCGTTGAAATTTGGCGTAGAATCCTCGACAATGAGCAGTTCTTC.

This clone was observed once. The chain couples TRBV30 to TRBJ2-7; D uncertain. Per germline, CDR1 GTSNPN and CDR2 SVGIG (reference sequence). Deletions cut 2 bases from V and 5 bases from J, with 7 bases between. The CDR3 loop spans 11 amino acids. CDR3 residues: CAWSFSNEQYF. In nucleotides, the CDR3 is TGTGCCTGGAGTTTCTCAAACGAGCAGTACTTC.

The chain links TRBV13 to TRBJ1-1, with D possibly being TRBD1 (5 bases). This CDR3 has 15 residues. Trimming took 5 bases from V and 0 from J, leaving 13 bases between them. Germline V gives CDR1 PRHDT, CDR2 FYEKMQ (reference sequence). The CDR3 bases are TGTGCCAGCAGCCGGATAACAGGTATGAACACTGAAGCTTTCTTT. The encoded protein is CASSRITGMNTEAFF. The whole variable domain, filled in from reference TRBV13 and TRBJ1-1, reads AAGVIQSPRHLIKEKRETATLKCYPIPRHDTVYWYQQGPGQDPQFLISFYEKMQSDKGSIPDRFSAQQFSDYHSELNMSSLELGDSALYFCASSRITGMNTEAFFGQGTRLTVV.

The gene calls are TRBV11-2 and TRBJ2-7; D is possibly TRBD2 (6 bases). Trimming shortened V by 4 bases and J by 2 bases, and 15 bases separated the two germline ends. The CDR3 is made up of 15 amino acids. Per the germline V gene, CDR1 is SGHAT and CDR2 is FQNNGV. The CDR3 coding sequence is TGTGCCAGCAGCTACACCGGGACTTCAACCTACGAGCAGTACTTC. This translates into CASSYTGTSTYEQYF.

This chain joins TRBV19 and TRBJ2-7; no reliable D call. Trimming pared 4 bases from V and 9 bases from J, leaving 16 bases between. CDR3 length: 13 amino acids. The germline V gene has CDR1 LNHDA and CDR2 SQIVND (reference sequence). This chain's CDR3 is CASSNHPSDGQYF. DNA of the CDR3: TGTGCCAGTAGTAACCACCCCTCAGACGGGCAGTACTTC.

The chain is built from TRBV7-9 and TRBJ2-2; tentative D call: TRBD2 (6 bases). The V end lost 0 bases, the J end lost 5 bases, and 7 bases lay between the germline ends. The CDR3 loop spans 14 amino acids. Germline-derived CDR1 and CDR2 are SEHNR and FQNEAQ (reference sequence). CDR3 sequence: CASSLAGRTGELFF. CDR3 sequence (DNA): TGTGCCAGCAGCTTAGCCGGGAGAACCGGGGAGCTGTTTTTT.

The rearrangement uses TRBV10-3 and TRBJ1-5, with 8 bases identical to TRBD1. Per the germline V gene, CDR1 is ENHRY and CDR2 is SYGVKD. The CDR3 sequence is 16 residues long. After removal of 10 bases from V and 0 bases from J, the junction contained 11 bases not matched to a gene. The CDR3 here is CASKDREGNSNQPQHF. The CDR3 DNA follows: TGTGCCAGCAAGGACAGGGAGGGAAATAGCAATCAGCCCCAGCATTTT.

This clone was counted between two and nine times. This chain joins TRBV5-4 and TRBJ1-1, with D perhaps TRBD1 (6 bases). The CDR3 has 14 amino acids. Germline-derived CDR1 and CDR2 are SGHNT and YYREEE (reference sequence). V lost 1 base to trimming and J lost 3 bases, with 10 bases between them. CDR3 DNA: TGTGCCAGCAGCTTGTGGGGGGCTGACACTGAAGCTTTCTTT. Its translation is CASSLWGADTEAFF.

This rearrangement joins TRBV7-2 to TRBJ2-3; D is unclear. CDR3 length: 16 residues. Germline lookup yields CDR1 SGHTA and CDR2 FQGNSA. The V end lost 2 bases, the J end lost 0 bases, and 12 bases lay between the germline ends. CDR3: CASSLFLTLSTDTQYF. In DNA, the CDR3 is TGTGCCAGCAGCTTATTCTTAACTCTTAGCACAGATACGCAGTATTTT.

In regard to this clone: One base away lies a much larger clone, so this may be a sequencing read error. DNA of the CDR3: TGTGTCAGCAGGACCTCCTTGGGGGATGCTCAGCCCCAGCATTTT. Protein product: CVSRTSLGDAQPQHF. The chain uses TRBV6-1 and TRBJ1-5, with D possibly TRBD1 on 5 matching bases. CDR1 and CDR2 (germline): MNHNS, SASEGT. This CDR3 region has 15 residues.

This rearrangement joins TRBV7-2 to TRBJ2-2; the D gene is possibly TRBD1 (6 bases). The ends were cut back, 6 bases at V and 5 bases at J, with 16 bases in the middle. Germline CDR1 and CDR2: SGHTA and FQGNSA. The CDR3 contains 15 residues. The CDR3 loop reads CASRLDRRNTGELFF. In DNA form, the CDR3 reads TGTGCCAGCAGACTAGACAGGCGGAATACCGGGGAGCTGTTTTTT. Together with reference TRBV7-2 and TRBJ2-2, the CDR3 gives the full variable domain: GAGVSQSPSNKVTEKGKDVELRCDPISGHTALYWYRQSLGQGLEFLIYFQGNSAPDKSGLPSDRFSAERTGGSVSTLTIQRTQQEDSAVYLCASRLDRRNTGELFFGEGSRLTVL.

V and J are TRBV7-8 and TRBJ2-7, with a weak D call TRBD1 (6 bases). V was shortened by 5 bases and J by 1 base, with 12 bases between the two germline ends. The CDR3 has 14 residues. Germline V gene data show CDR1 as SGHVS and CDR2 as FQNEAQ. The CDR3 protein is CASSPPGTSYEQYF. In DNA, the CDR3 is TGTGCCAGCAGCCCGCCCGGGACATCCTACGAGCAGTACTTC.

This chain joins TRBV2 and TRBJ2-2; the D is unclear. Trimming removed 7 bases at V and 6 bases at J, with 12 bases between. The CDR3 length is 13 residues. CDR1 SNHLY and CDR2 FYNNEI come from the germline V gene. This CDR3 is CASISLRSGELFF. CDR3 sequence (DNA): TGTGCCAGCATTTCCCTGAGGTCCGGGGAGCTGTTTTTT.

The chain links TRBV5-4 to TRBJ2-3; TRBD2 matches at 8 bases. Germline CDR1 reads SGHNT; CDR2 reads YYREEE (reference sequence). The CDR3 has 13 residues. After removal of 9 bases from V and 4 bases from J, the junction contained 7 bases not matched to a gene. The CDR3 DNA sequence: TGTGCCACCAAAAGCGGGAGTCCAGATACGCAGTATTTT. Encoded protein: CATKSGSPDTQYF.

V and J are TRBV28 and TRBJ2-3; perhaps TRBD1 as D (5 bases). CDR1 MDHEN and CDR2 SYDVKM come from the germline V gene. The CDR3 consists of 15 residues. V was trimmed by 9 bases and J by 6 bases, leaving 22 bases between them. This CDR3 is CASAGARGGPDTQYF. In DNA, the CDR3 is TGTGCCAGTGCTGGGGCCCGCGGCGGTCCGGATACGCAGTATTTT.

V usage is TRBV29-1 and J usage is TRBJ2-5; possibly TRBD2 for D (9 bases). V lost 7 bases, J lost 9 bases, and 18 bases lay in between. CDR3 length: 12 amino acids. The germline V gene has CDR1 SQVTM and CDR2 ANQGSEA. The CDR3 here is CSGRLADRAQYF. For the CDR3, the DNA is TGCAGCGGTCGACTAGCGGACAGGGCCCAGTACTTC.

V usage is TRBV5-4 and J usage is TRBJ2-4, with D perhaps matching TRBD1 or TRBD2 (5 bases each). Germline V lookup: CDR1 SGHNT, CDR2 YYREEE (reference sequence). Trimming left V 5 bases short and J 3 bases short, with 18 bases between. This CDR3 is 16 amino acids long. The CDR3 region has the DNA TGTGCCAGCAGTCCCGTAGGGGACCTCGGCAAAAACATTCAGTACTTC. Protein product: CASSPVGDLGKNIQYF. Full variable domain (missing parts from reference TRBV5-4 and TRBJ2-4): ETGVTQSPTHLIKTRGQQVTLRCSSQSGHNTVSWYQQALGQGPQFIFQYYREEENGRGNFPPRFSGLQFPNYSSELNVNALELDDSALYLCASSPVGDLGKNIQYFGAGTRLSVL.

DNA for the CDR3: TGTGCCAGCAGCCGGGACAGAAATAATTCACCCCTCCACTTT. It translates to CASSRDRNNSPLHF. The chain uses TRBV9 and TRBJ1-6; 7 bases line up with TRBD1. CDR1 is SGDLS and CDR2 is YYNGEE in the germline V gene. This CDR3 contains 14 residues. The junction had 3 bases not matched to a gene; V was cut back by 4 bases and J by 5 bases.

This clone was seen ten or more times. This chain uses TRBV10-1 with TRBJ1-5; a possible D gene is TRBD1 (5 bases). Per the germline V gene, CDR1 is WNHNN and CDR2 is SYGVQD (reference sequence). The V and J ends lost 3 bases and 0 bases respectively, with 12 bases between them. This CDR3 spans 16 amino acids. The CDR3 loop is CASSERGVPSNQPQHF. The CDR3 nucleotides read TGCGCCAGCAGTGAAAGGGGAGTTCCTAGCAATCAGCCCCAGCATTTT.

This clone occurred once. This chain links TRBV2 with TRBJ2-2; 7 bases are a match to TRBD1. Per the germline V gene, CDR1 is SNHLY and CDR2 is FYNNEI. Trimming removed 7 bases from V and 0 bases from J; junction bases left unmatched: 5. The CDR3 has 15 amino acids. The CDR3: CASTVGTANTGELFF. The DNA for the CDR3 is TGTGCCAGCACCGTGGGGACAGCGAACACCGGGGAGCTGTTTTTT.

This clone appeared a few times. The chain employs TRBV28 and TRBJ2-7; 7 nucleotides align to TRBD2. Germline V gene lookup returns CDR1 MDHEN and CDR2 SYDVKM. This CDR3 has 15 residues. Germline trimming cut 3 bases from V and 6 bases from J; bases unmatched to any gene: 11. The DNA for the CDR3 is TGTGCCAGCAGTTTTTCAGGCGGGAGCTGGGGCGAGCAGTACTTC. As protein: CASSFSGGSWGEQYF.

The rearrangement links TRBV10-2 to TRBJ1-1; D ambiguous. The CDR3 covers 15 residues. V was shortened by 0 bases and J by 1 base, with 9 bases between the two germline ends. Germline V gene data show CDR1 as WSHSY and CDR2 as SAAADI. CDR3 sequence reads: CASSESIGKNTEAFF. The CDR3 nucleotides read TGCGCCAGCAGTGAGTCGATTGGCAAGAACACTGAAGCTTTCTTT.